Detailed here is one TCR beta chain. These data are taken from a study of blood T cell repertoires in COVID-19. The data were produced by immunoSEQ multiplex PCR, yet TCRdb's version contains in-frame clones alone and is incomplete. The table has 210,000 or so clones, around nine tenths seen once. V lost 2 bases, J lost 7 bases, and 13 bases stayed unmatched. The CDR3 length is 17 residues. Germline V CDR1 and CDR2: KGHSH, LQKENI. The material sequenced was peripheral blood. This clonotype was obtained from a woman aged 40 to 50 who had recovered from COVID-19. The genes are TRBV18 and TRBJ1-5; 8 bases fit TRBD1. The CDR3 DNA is TGTGCCAGCTCACCATATTCGCGGACAGGGAACGGACAGCCCCAGCATTTT. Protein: CASSPYSRTGNGQPQHF.